This TCR beta chain was captured by sequencing in a study of cytomegalovirus exposure and HLA in healthy donors. Study details: Earlier work reported 95 million to 130 million unique TCR beta sequences from 170 million or so T cells.

60 Vbeta and 13 Jbeta primers were used in PCR. Repertoires were generated with immunoSEQ multiplex PCR, while TCRdb's copy carries only in-frame clones and drops some. The profile shows tens of thousands of clones, approximately 81% of them singletons. The CDR3 extends over 15 amino acids. In germline, CDR1 is SEHNR, CDR2 FQNEAQ (reference sequence). Only one count was recorded for this clone. Its target is not known. The germline gene is not matched at one end of the junction; a read error may be the cause. Whole-study findings and limits: With DRB1 most and HLA-C fewest, TCR association rates differed between HLA loci in a later analysis.

The clonotype comes from a middle-aged man in good health and CMV-seronegative. This rearrangement joins TRBV7-9 to TRBJ2-3; the match to TRBD1 covers 10 bases. The sample taken for sequencing was PBMCs. As DNA, the CDR3 is TGTTCCAGCAGCTCCCGGGACAGGGGTTATGATACGCAGTATTTT. This codes for CSSSSRDRGYDTQYF.